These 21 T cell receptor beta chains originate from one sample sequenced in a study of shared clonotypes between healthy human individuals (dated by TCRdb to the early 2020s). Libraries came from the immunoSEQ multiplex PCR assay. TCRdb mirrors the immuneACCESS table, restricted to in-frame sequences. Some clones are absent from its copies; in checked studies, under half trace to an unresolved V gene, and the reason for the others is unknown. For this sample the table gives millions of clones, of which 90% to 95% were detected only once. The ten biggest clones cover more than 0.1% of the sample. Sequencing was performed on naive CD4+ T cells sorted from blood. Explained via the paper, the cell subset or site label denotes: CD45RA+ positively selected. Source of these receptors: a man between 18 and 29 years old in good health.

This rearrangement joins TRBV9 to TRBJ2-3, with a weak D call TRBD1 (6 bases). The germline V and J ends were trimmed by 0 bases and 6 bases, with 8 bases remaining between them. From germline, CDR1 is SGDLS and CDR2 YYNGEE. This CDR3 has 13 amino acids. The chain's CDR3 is CASSVDQGDTQYF. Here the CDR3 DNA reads TGTGCCAGCAGCGTAGACCAGGGGGATACGCAGTATTTT.

CDR3 region: CASSGVPDTQYF. CDR3 DNA: TGTGCCAGCAGTGGGGTTCCAGATACGCAGTATTTT. The V and J genes are TRBV6-1 and TRBJ2-3, with D uncertain. CDR3 length: 12 amino acids. V was pared by 4 bases and J by 4 bases, with 6 bases between. Germline lookup yields CDR1 MNHNS and CDR2 SASEGT.

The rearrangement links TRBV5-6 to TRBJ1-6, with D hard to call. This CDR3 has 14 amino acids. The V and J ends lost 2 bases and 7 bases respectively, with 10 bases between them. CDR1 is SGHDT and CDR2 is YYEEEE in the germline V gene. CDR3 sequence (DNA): TGTGCCAGCAGCTTTGACTATGCGAATTCACCCCTCCACTTT. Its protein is CASSFDYANSPLHF.

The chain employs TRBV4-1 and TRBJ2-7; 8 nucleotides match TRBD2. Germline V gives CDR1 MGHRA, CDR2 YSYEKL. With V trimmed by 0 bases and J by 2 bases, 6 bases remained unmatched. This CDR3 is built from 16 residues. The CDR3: CASSQESGSPPYEQYF. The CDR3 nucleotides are TGCGCCAGCAGCCAAGAGAGCGGGAGCCCGCCCTACGAGCAGTACTTC.

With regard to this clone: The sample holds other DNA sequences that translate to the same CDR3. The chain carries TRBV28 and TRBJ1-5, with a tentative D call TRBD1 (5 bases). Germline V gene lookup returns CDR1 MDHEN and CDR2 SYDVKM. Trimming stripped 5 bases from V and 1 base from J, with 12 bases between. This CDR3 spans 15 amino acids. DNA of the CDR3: TGTGCCAGCAGTACTCCGGGGGGGAGCAATCAGCCCCAGCATTTT. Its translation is CASSTPGGSNQPQHF.

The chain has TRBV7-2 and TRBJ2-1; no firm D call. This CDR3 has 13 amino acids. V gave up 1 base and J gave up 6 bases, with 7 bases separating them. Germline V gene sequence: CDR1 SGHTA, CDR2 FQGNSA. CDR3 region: CASSLVWVNEQFF. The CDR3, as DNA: TGTGCCAGCAGCTTAGTATGGGTCAATGAGCAGTTCTTC.

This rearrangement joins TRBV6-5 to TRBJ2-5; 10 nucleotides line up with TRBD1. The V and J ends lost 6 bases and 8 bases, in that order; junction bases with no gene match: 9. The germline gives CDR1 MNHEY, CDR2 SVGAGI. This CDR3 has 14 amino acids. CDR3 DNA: TGTGCCAGCAGCTGGGACAGGGGCTTGCGTACCCAGTACTTC. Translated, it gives CASSWDRGLRTQYF.

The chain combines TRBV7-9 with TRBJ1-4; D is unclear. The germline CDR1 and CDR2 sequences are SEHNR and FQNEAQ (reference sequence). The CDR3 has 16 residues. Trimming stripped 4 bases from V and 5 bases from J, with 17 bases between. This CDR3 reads CASSSSEAGLNEKLFF. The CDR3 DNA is TGTGCCAGCAGCTCGTCAGAGGCAGGACTGAATGAAAAACTGTTTTTT.

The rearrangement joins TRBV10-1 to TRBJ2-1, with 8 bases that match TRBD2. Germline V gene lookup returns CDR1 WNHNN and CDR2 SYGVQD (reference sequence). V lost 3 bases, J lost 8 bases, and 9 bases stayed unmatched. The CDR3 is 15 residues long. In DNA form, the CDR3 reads TGCGCCAGCAGTGACCTACTAGCGGAGACCCATGAGCAGTTCTTC. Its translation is CASSDLLAETHEQFF.

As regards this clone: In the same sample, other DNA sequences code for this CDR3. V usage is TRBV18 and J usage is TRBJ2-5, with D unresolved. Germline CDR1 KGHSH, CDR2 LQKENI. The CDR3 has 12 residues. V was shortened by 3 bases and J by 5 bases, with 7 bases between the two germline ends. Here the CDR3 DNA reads TGTGCCAGCTCACCGGAGAGGGAGACCCAGTACTTC. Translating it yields CASSPERETQYF.

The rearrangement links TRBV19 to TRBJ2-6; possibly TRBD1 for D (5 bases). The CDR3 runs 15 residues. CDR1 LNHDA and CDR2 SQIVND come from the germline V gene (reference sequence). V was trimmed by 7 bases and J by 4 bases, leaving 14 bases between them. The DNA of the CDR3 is TGTGCCAGTACTCACTCAGGGCTGGGGGCCAACGTCCTGACTTTC. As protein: CASTHSGLGANVLTF.

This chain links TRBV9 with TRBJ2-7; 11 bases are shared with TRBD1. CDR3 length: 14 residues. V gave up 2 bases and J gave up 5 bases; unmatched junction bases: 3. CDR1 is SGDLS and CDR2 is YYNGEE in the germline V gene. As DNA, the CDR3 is TGTGCCAGCAGCGTGGGACAGGGGGTGGACGAGCAGTACTTC. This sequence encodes CASSVGQGVDEQYF. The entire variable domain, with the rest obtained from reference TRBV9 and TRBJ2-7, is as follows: DSGVTQTPKHLITATGQRVTLRCSPRSGDLSVYWYQQSLDQGLQFLIQYYNGEERAKGNILERFSAQQFPDLHSELNLSSLELGDSALYFCASSVGQGVDEQYFGPGTRLTVT.

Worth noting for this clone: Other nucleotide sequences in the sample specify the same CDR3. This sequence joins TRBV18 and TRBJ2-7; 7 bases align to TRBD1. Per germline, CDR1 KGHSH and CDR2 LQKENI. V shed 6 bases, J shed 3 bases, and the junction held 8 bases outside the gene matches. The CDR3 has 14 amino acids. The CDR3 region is CASSRRDSSYEQYF. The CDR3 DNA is TGTGCCAGCTCCAGACGGGACAGTAGCTACGAGCAGTACTTC.

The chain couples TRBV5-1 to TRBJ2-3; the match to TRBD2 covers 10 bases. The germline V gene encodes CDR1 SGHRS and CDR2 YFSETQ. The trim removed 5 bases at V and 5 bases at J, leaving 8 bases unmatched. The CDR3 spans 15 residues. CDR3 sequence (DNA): TGCGCCAGCAGTTGGAGCGGGGGGGCAAAAGATACGCAGTATTTT. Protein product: CASSWSGGAKDTQYF.

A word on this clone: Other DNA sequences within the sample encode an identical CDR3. Written as DNA, the CDR3 is TGCGCCAGCAGCCAAGATCGGGGAGGGACAGACTTGGCCAAAAACATTCAGTACTTC. Its protein is CASSQDRGGTDLAKNIQYF. The chain combines TRBV4-3 with TRBJ2-4, with D perhaps given as TRBD1 or TRBD2 (7 bases each). V was trimmed by 0 bases and J by 1 base, leaving 19 bases between them. This CDR3 is 19 amino acids long. Germline V gives CDR1 LGHNA, CDR2 YSLEER.

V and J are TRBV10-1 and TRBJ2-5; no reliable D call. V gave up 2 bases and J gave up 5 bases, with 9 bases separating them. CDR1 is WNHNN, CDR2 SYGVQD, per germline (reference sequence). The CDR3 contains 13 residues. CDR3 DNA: TGCGCCAGCAGTGAGGGTCTCCAGGAGACCCAGTACTTC. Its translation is CASSEGLQETQYF.

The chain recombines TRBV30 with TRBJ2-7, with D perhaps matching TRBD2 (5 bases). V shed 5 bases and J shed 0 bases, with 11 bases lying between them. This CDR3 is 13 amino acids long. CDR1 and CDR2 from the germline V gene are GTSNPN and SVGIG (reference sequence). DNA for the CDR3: TGTGCCTGGGGAGCGGCGAGCTCCTACGAGCAGTACTTC. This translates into CAWGAASSYEQYF.

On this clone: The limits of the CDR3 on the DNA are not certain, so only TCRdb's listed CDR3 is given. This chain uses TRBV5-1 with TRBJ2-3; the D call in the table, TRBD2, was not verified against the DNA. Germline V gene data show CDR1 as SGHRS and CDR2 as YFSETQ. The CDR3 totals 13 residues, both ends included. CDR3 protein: CASSFGPGDTQYF.

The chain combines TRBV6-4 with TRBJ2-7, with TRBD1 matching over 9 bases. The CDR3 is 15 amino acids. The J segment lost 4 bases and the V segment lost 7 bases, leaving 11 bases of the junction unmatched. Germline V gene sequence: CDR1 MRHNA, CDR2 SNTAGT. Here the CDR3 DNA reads TGTGCCAGCACCGACCTACAGGGGGCCAGATACGAGCAGTACTTC. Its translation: CASTDLQGARYEQYF.

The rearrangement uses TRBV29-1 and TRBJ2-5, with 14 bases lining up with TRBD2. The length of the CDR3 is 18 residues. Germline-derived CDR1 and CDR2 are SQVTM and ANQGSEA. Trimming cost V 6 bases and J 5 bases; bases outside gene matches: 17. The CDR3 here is CSVTNSKTSGGAIETQYF. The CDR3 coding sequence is TGCAGCGTCACTAATTCAAAGACTAGCGGGGGGGCCATTGAGACCCAGTACTTC.

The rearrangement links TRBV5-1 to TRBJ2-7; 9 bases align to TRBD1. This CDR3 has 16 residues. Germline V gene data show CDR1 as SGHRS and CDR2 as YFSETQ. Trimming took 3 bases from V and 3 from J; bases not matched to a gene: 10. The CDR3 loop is CASSWEPGQGLYEQYF. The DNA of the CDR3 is TGCGCCAGCAGCTGGGAACCGGGACAGGGTCTCTACGAGCAGTACTTC.